This TCR beta chain came from a study of response to subunit inactivated influenza vaccine (dated by TCRdb to between 2017 and 2018). With respect to the entire study: The study used deep quantitative T cell receptor repertoire profiling to track responses to a trivalent subunit inactivated influenza vaccine.

This clonotype was observed a handful of times. No cognate antigen has been identified for it. No qualities accompany the bases; no much larger clone lies one base away. Library construction relied on RT-PCR. Sequencing was carried out with an Illumina HiSeq 2500. TCRdb reanalyzed the raw reads on its own, using fastp at Q25 for trimming and MiXCR for clone calling, and kept in-frame beta chains. Rows with a matching CDR3 protein are joined into one entry that keeps the most common DNA and genes. This sample holds 650,000 to 800,000 distinct CDR3 sequences; 18% were observed only once. The ten largest clones represent roughly 10% of the sample. Summary of the overall study and its limitations: The authors suggested that each seasonal influenza vaccination may recruit only a limited number of new T cells.

V loses 5 bases of germline sequence and J loses 8 bases, and the interval between the two ends is 11 bases. The germline V gene provides CDR1 SGHRS and CDR2 YFSETQ. Including the terminal cysteine and phenylalanine, the CDR3 comprises 13 residues. Kept here is only the CDR3 DNA, which spans 39 bases and is read in frame from base 1. This receptor was taken from a man aged 45-60 years who received an inactivated influenza vaccine. Donor details come from another sample of the same person, matched by shared clones. The sequence joins TRBV5-1 to TRBJ1-6; a weak D assignment points to TRBD1 (6 bases agree). The sequenced sample was PBMCs from blood, obtained more than 4 days after vaccination. The CDR3 is CASRRGVDSPLHF. The DNA sequence is given as TGCGCCAGCAGGAGGGGGGTTGATTCACCCCTCCACTTT.